This record looks at one TCR beta chain sequence and its context. It has no known antigen specificity. Base-call qualities are not available, and no considerably larger clone is one nucleotide away. From the cysteine up to the phenylalanine, the CDR3 has a length of 15 residues. Of all the DNA, just the CDR3 is kept, 45 bases in frame from base 1. The germline V end is reduced by 4 bases and the J end by 1 base; junction bases left unmatched: 7. Looking up the germline V gene yields CDR1 SGHDT and CDR2 YYEEEE. These data belong to a study of blood T cell repertoires in COVID-19 (dated by TCRdb to 2019 to 2021). In terms of the full investigation: The collaborator samples originated in the United States, Italy and Spain and spanned the acute and convalescent phases of COVID-19. The material from the prospective study consisted of cDNA or gDNA derived from T cells, B-cell-depleted T cells, or PBMCs. The dataset comprised deeply sampled blood TCRbeta repertoires from subjects exposed to, actively infected with, or recovered from COVID-19. The repertoires were released in a freely available public database intended as a resource for research on the immune response to SARS-CoV-2. Samples came from the ongoing ImmuneRACE study (first 160 participants) plus 1,254 subjects from 6 global collaborators. A de-identified subject ID, COVID-19 status, age in years and sex were almost always included in the sample metadata. Where HLA class I and class II types were available, the types were taken from metadata supplied by the sample provider, not from assay-based typing. The paper as a whole reports these results and caveats: Clinical and demographic metadata were provided uncurated, with the amount varying by source and participant.

Participants in the prospective study were aged 18 to 89 years, lived in about two dozen United States geographic areas, and enrolled through a virtual design. In the prospective study, cohorts were assigned on the basis of participant-reported clinical history obtained from a screening survey and a study questionnaire. In the prospective study, whole blood, serum and a nasopharyngeal or oropharyngeal swab were collected from each participant by mobile phlebotomists. Participants in the prospective study had the option to provide additional blood draws and questionnaires over a roughly 2-month period. Prospective study blood samples were shipped either frozen or at room temperature before DNA extraction. The immunoSEQ Assay, a bias-controlled multiplex PCR, was used to amplify TCRbeta CDR3 regions from genomic DNA. In the original analysis: The number of nucleated cells in each sample was estimated by amplification of reference gene primers within the assay. To quantify the absolute abundance of each unique TCRbeta CDR3 rearrangement, sequence reads were collapsed and filtered. Productive Simpson clonality was computed per sample as the square root of Simpson's diversity index over productive rearrangements. TCRdb holds this immuneACCESS table with in-frame rearrangements only. Some clones are missing; in checked studies, unresolved V genes explain under half, and the rest has no known cause. V, J and clone size were drawn from that table, and D and trimming were deduced from the DNA. Recorded for this sample are almost 400,000 clones; over 75% of them occurred a single time. The ten biggest clones cover 0.9% to 1% of the sample.

The V gene is TRBV5-6 and the J gene is TRBJ1-2; 7 bases in the junction line up with TRBD1. The sample consisted of PBMCs or T cells enriched from blood (not recorded which). The receptor was isolated from a woman in her twenties or thirties with acute COVID-19. The nucleotide sequence is TGTGCCAGCAGCGGAGGGGACAGCGTTAACTATGGCTACACCTTC. This is translated as CASSGGDSVNYGYTF.